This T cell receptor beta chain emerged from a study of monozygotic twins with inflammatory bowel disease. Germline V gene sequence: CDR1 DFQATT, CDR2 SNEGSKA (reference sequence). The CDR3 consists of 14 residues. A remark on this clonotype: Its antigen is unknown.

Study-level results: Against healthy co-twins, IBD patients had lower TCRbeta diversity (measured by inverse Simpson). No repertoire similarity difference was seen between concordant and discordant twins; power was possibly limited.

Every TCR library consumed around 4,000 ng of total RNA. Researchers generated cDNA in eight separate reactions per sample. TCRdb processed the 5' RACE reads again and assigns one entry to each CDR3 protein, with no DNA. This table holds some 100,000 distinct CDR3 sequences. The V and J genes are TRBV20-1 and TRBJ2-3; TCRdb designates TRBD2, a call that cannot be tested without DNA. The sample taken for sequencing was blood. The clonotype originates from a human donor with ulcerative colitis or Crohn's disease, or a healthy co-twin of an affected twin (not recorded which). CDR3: CSARLAGGSDTQYF.